This T cell receptor beta chain was profiled in a study of radiotherapy plus CTLA-4 blockade in lung cancer. Sequencing used immunoSEQ multiplex PCR; TCRdb keeps in-frame clones, though not all of them. The sample records roughly 80,000 clones, more than 60% being singletons. Patients in the study, people with chemo-refractory metastatic non-small-cell lung cancer, received focal radiation plus ipilimumab CTLA-4 blockade. Trimming cost V 8 bases and J 0 bases; bases outside gene matches: 3. Germline V gives CDR1 MNHEY, CDR2 SVGAGI. The CDR3 extends over 13 amino acids. The TCR originated in a human donor with non-small cell lung cancer who had a partial response to radiotherapy plus ipilimumab. Some clones in this sample may be carry-over from other donors' samples. The sequences come from peripheral blood, collected from a patient treated with radiotherapy plus ipilimumab. The rearrangement joins TRBV6-5 to TRBJ2-5, with 7 nucleotides matching TRBD2. The CDR3 sequence: CASGGGDQETQYF. The CDR3 DNA reads as TGTGCCAGCGGGGGGGGAGACCAAGAGACCCAGTACTTC.